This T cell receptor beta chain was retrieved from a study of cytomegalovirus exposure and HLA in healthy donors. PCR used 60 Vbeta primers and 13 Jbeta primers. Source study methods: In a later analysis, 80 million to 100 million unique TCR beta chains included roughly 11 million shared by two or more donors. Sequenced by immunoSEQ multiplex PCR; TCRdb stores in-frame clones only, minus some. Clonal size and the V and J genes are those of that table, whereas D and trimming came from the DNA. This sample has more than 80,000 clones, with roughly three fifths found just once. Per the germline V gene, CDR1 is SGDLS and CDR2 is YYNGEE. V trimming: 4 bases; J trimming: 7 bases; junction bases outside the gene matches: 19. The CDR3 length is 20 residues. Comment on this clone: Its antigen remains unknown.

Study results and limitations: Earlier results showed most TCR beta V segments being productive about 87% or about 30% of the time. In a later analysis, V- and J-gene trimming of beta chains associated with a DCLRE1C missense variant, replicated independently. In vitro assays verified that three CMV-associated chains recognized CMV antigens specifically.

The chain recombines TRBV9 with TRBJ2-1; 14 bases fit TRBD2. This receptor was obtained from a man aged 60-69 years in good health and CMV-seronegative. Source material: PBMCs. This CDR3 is CASSLRGAGLAGVKRNEQFF. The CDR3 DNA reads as TGTGCCAGCAGCCTCCGGGGAGCGGGACTAGCGGGAGTTAAAAGGAATGAGCAGTTCTTC.